This T cell receptor (beta chain) was documented in a study of CD8 T cells in ankylosing spondylitis. The CDR3 has 15 residues. Germline V gene sequence: CDR1 SGHRS, CDR2 YFSETQ. TCRdb re-called the 5' RACE reads through MiXCR, storing one row per CDR3 protein. The sample includes some 140,000 distinct CDR3 sequences, 11% of them seen just once. Note on this clonotype: This may stem from a read error, because a much larger clone lies one nucleotide away.

Sequenced material: blood, either unsorted or a sorted T cell fraction (not recorded which). The origin of this receptor is a female donor with ankylosing spondylitis or in good health (not recorded which). The V call is TRBV5-1, the J call TRBJ1-2, with a weak D call TRBD1 (5 bases). CDR3 amino acids: CASSGTPGPNYGDTF. In DNA, the CDR3 is TGCGCCAGCAGCGGGACCCCAGGGCCTAACTATGGCGACACCTTC. Full variable domain (rest looked up from reference TRBV5-1 and TRBJ1-2): KAGVTQTPRYLIKTRGQQVTLSCSPISGHRSVSWYQQTPGQGLQFLFEYFSETQRNKGNFPGRFSGRQFSNSRSEMNVSTLELGDSALYLCASSGTPGPNYGDTFGSGTRLTVV.